Shown below are 14 T cell receptor beta chains from a single sample sequenced in a study of blood T cell repertoires in COVID-19. TCRdb's table, derived via immunoSEQ multiplex PCR, lists solely in-frame clones and lacks some. Of 90,000 to 120,000 clones in the sample, 84% were seen once. Sequencing was carried out using peripheral blood. The receptors here all came from a human donor in a cohort sampled during active COVID-19.

This chain uses TRBV9 with TRBJ1-3; D remains ambiguous. In germline, CDR1 is SGDLS, CDR2 YYNGEE. Trimming took 4 bases from V and 0 from J, leaving 26 bases between them. The CDR3 runs to 20 residues. The CDR3 DNA sequence: TGTGCCAGCAGCTTCCCTTGGGCAGCTAATACACTTTTCTCTGGAAACACCATATATTTT. Translating it yields CASSFPWAANTLFSGNTIYF.

Worth noting for this clone: Other DNA sequences in the sample encode the same CDR3. This chain connects TRBV7-3 to TRBJ2-1; 8 positions match TRBD2. Trimming took 0 bases from V and 1 from J; bases not matched to a gene: 2. Per the germline V gene, CDR1 is SGHTA and CDR2 is FQGTGA. The CDR3 is made up of 16 amino acids. This chain's CDR3 is CASSLTSGTSYNEQFF. CDR3 coding DNA: TGTGCCAGCAGCTTAACTAGCGGGACGTCCTACAATGAGCAGTTCTTC.

The rearrangement uses TRBV28 and TRBJ2-7; 8 positions agree with TRBD2. The CDR3 covers 14 residues. The germline V gene has CDR1 MDHEN and CDR2 SYDVKM. The J segment lost 5 bases and the V segment lost 6 bases, leaving 9 bases of the junction unmatched. CDR3 coding DNA: TGTGCCAGCAGATCCAGCGGGAGTTCCCACGAGCAGTACTTC. It encodes CASRSSGSSHEQYF.

The chain joins TRBV6-2 or TRBV6-3 to TRBJ2-7, with TRBD2 matching over 8 bases. From germline, CDR1 is MNHEY and CDR2 SVGEGT. V lost 2 bases to trimming and J lost 7 bases; unmatched junction nucleotides: 7. This CDR3 spans 14 amino acids. The CDR3 loop is CASSYPATSAEQYF. The CDR3 coding sequence is TGTGCCAGCAGTTACCCCGCGACTAGCGCGGAGCAGTACTTC.

V is TRBV6-5 and J is TRBJ1-4; weak D call: TRBD1 (5 bases). This CDR3 has 15 amino acids. Germline CDR1 MNHEY, CDR2 SVGAGI. Trimming took off 0 bases at V and 6 bases at J, with 11 bases between the two ends. The CDR3 DNA follows: TGTGCCAGCAGTTACTCTGGGGCGGTCGATGAAAAACTGTTTTTT. It translates to CASSYSGAVDEKLFF.

The chain's CDR3 is CATVQGQGPTGELFF. CDR3 bases: TGTGCAACCGTCCAAGGACAGGGGCCCACCGGGGAGCTGTTTTTT. The chain employs TRBV19 and TRBJ2-2; 9 positions agree with TRBD1. Germline values: CDR1 LNHDA, CDR2 SQIVND (reference sequence). The CDR3 runs 15 residues.

This chain links TRBV18 with TRBJ2-7; D call uncertain. V was shortened by 6 bases and J by 0 bases, with 12 bases between the two germline ends. In germline, CDR1 is KGHSH, CDR2 LQKENI. The CDR3 is 14 residues long. CDR3 in amino acids: CASSQSRSSYEQYV. Here the CDR3 DNA reads TGTGCCAGCTCGCAGTCAAGGAGCTCCTACGAGCAGTACGTC.

The rearrangement joins TRBV18 to TRBJ2-5; no definite D call. The CDR3 has 13 residues. V shed 2 bases and J shed 5 bases, with 9 bases lying between them. Germline values: CDR1 KGHSH, CDR2 LQKENI. CDR3 in DNA: TGTGCCAGCTCACCAAGCCGCGTGGAGACCCAGTACTTC. Its translation: CASSPSRVETQYF.

The genes are TRBV3-1 (or the pseudogene TRBV3-2) and TRBJ1-5, with a tentative D call TRBD1 (5 bases). From germline, CDR1 is LGHDT and CDR2 YNNKEL (reference sequence). This CDR3 is 15 amino acids long. V shed 1 base and J shed 6 bases, with 13 bases lying between them. CDR3 loop: CASSQGGGGSQPQHF. Here the CDR3 DNA reads TGTGCCAGCAGCCAAGGGGGGGGTGGAAGTCAGCCCCAGCATTTT.

The chain uses TRBV24-1 and TRBJ1-1; unclear D gene. V lost 3 bases and J 8 bases, leaving 12 bases between the germline ends. Germline V lookup: CDR1 KGHDR, CDR2 SFDVKD. This CDR3 contains 13 residues. The CDR3 nucleotides are TGTGCCACCAGTGATGTTGATGAGTCCGAAGCTTTCTTT. Its protein is CATSDVDESEAFF.

V gene TRBV9 combines with J gene TRBJ2-3; 10 positions agree with TRBD2. Germline V CDR1 and CDR2: SGDLS, YYNGEE. The CDR3 is 19 amino acids. V gave up 0 bases and J gave up 0 bases; unmatched junction bases: 10. The CDR3 spells CASSVDGTGLATSTDTQYF. The CDR3 DNA reads TGTGCCAGCAGCGTAGACGGTACGGGACTAGCGACCAGCACAGATACGCAGTATTTT. The whole variable domain, remainder taken from reference TRBV9 and TRBJ2-3, is DSGVTQTPKHLITATGQRVTLRCSPRSGDLSVYWYQQSLDQGLQFLIQYYNGEERAKGNILERFSAQQFPDLHSELNLSSLELGDSALYFCASSVDGTGLATSTDTQYFGPGTRLTVL.

The chain employs TRBV7-3 and TRBJ2-4, with no clear D. The germline V gene has CDR1 SGHTA and CDR2 FQGTGA. Trimming left V 0 bases short and J 8 bases short, with 11 bases between. This CDR3 is built from 14 residues. As DNA, the CDR3 is TGTGCCAGCAGCTTAACCCCCGGTGTGGACATTCAGTACTTC. Its translation: CASSLTPGVDIQYF.

The chain is built from TRBV7-9 and TRBJ1-5; weak D call: TRBD1 (5 bases). The CDR3 length is 14 residues. V was cut by 1 base and J by 5 bases, with 9 bases left in between. CDR1 is SEHNR, CDR2 FQNEAQ, per germline (reference sequence). The CDR3 region has the DNA TGTGCCAGCAGCTTAGGAGGACAAGATCAGCCCCAGCATTTT. Its protein product is CASSLGGQDQPQHF.

The chain has TRBV27 and TRBJ1-5; 9 nucleotides line up with TRBD1. V shed 8 bases and J 5 bases; nucleotides not matched to a gene: 4. The CDR3 sequence is 13 residues long. Germline CDR1 is MNHEY and CDR2 is SMNVEV (reference sequence). The CDR3, as DNA: TGTGCCAGCGGACAGGGGATATATCAGCCCCAGCATTTT. It is translated as CASGQGIYQPQHF.